The 15 T cell receptor beta chains in this list originate from one sample, sequenced in a study of spatial heterogeneity in lung cancer. General observations from the study: It was found that expanded intratumoral alpha and beta TCR counts tracked tumor mutation counts.

Their specific antigens are unknown. MiXCR, applied by TCRdb to the 5' RACE reads, yields one record per CDR3 protein. The sample lists approximately 4,100 distinct CDR3 sequences; about 32% were seen once. Time point specified: sample taken at primary tumor resection. The sequences come from lung tumor tissue, collected at surgery. These receptors all come from a male donor with early-stage non-small cell lung cancer.

This clonotype was counted only a few times. V gene TRBV12-3 or TRBV12-4 combines with J gene TRBJ2-7; D is perhaps TRBD1 (5 bases). The CDR3 contains 14 residues. Trimming removed 3 bases from V and 2 bases from J, with 11 bases in between. As DNA, the CDR3 is TGTGCCAGCAGTTTTTTCGCAGGGACCTACGAGCAGTACTTC. It yields the protein CASSFFAGTYEQYF.

This clonotype was observed a few times. The chain carries TRBV9 and TRBJ2-3; D is undetermined. From germline, CDR1 is SGDLS and CDR2 YYNGEE. The CDR3 consists of 18 residues. V was trimmed by 0 bases and J by 4 bases, leaving 21 bases between them. The CDR3 loop reads CASSVGPGSYREADTQYF. The CDR3 coding sequence is TGTGCCAGCAGCGTAGGCCCTGGTAGCTACCGAGAGGCAGATACGCAGTATTTT. Full variable domain (rest looked up from reference TRBV9 and TRBJ2-3): DSGVTQTPKHLITATGQRVTLRCSPRSGDLSVYWYQQSLDQGLQFLIQYYNGEERAKGNILERFSAQQFPDLHSELNLSSLELGDSALYFCASSVGPGSYREADTQYFGPGTRLTVL.

This clonotype appeared a few times. The chain employs TRBV27 and TRBJ2-5; a possible D gene is TRBD1 (5 bases). The CDR3 is made up of 13 amino acids. From germline, CDR1 is MNHEY and CDR2 SMNVEV (reference sequence). V was pared by 3 bases and J by 5 bases, with 10 bases between. The CDR3 region is CASSFRGGETQYF. CDR3 nucleotides: TGTGCCAGCAGTTTTAGGGGTGGTGAGACCCAGTACTTC.

This clonotype is medium-sized. V usage is TRBV6-2 or TRBV6-3 and J usage is TRBJ2-1; TRBD1 agrees at 9 bases. The CDR3 runs 12 residues. V shed 5 bases, J shed 11 bases, and the junction held 4 bases outside the gene matches. CDR1 is MNHEY and CDR2 is SVGEGT in the germline V gene. CDR3 region: CASSNDRGKQFF. CDR3 nucleotides: TGTGCCAGCAGTAACGACAGGGGGAAGCAGTTCTTC.

This sequence joins TRBV24-1 and TRBJ2-4, with TRBD1 identical over 10 bases. Germline CDR1 reads KGHDR; CDR2 reads SFDVKD. V was pared by 5 bases and J by 4 bases, with 7 bases of the junction left unmatched. The CDR3 consists of 16 residues. CDR3 loop: CATSGTKDRGKNIQYF. CDR3 bases: TGTGCCACCAGTGGCACCAAGGACAGGGGGAAAAACATTCAGTACTTC.

This clonotype was seen more than once but under ten times. The chain employs TRBV7-2 and TRBJ2-1, with 9 bases lining up with TRBD2. In germline, CDR1 is SGHTA, CDR2 FQGNSA. The CDR3 runs 14 residues. J lost 4 bases, V lost 3 bases, and 1 base had no gene match. DNA for the CDR3: TGTGCCAGCAGCTTTACTAGCGGGTACAATGAGCAGTTCTTC. Its translation: CASSFTSGYNEQFF.

This clonotype was seen just once. The chain joins TRBV5-1 to TRBJ2-5; D is possibly TRBD2 (6 bases). The CDR3 runs 13 residues. Trimming cost V 3 bases and J 2 bases, with 8 bases left between them. CDR1 SGHRS and CDR2 YFSETQ come from the germline V gene. CDR3 DNA: TGCGCCAGCAGCTACGGGGGACAAGAGACCCAGTACTTC. Translation gives CASSYGGQETQYF.

V gene TRBV28 combines with J gene TRBJ1-1; no clear D gene. The germline gives CDR1 MDHEN, CDR2 SYDVKM. The CDR3 contains 12 residues. Deletions cut 4 bases from V and 1 base from J, with 4 bases between. The CDR3 nucleotides read TGTGCCAGCAGTTGGGGGAACACTGAAGCTTTCTTT. Translating gives CASSWGNTEAFF.

In this sample, this clonotype turned up many times. This chain joins TRBV5-6 and TRBJ2-3, with 11 bases lining up with TRBD2. Germline trimming cut 4 bases from V and 0 bases from J; bases unmatched to any gene: 10. CDR1 is SGHDT and CDR2 is YYEEEE in the germline V gene. This CDR3 contains 18 residues. As DNA, the CDR3 is TGTGCCAGCAGCCCCGTTGGTAGCGGGGGGGCAAGCACAGATACGCAGTATTTT. Translated: CASSPVGSGGASTDTQYF.

V and J are TRBV29-1 and TRBJ2-7; no clear D. The CDR3 is 11 residues long. CDR1 SQVTM and CDR2 ANQGSEA come from the germline V gene. The V end was cut by 3 bases, the J end by 4 bases, with 7 bases between. CDR3 nucleotide sequence: TGCAGCGTTGACCACGGGTACGAGCAGTACTTC. Encoded protein: CSVDHGYEQYF.

The chain uses TRBV12-3 or TRBV12-4 and TRBJ2-7; TRBD1 aligns across 7 bases. V shed 5 bases and J 2 bases; nucleotides not matched to a gene: 9. This CDR3 has 15 residues. CDR3 sequence: CASSPTGTVTYEQYF. Here the CDR3 DNA reads TGTGCCAGCAGTCCAACCGGGACAGTTACCTACGAGCAGTACTTC.

The chain couples TRBV4-3 to TRBJ2-1; 11 bases are shared with TRBD2. The CDR3 is made up of 17 amino acids. After removal of 1 base from V and 4 bases from J, the junction contained 6 bases not matched to a gene. Germline CDR1 is LGHNA and CDR2 is YSLEER. This CDR3 reads CASSQGRIAGGYNEQFF. The CDR3 nucleotides read TGCGCCAGCAGCCAAGGTCGTATAGCGGGGGGGTACAATGAGCAGTTCTTC.

The J gene is TRBJ2-4, the V gene TRBV28; TRBD2 is a possible D gene (7 bases). With 8 bases removed from V and 6 bases from J, the gap between germline ends came to 11 bases. Germline-derived CDR1 and CDR2 are MDHEN and SYDVKM. This CDR3 comprises 12 residues. The CDR3 sequence is CASGGGVNIQYF. The CDR3 DNA sequence: TGTGCCAGCGGGGGGGGCGTAAACATTCAGTACTTC. The whole variable domain, remainder taken from reference TRBV28 and TRBJ2-4, is DVKVTQSSRYLVKRTGEKVFLECVQDMDHENMFWYRQDPGLGLRLIYFSYDVKMKEKGDIPEGYSVSREKKERFSLILESASTNQTSMYLCASGGGVNIQYFGAGTRLSVL.

V gene TRBV28 combines with J gene TRBJ2-3, with D perhaps assigned TRBD1 or TRBD2 (7 bases each). This CDR3 spans 13 amino acids. V was shortened by 10 bases and J by 4 bases, with 15 bases between the two germline ends. The germline gives CDR1 MDHEN, CDR2 SYDVKM. CDR3 region: CAIPGGGADTQYF. In nucleotides, the CDR3 is TGTGCCATCCCAGGGGGAGGGGCAGATACGCAGTATTTT.

With regard to this clonotype: At one end, the junction sequence differs from germline, possibly due to a read error. CDR3: CSEARSLTDTRYF. CDR3 DNA sequence: TGCAGTGAAGCGCGGAGTCTCACAGATACGCGGTATTTT. V and J are TRBV20-1 and TRBJ2-3; D is ambiguous. The CDR3 is 13 residues long. Germline CDR1 and CDR2: DFQATT and SNEGSKA (reference sequence).